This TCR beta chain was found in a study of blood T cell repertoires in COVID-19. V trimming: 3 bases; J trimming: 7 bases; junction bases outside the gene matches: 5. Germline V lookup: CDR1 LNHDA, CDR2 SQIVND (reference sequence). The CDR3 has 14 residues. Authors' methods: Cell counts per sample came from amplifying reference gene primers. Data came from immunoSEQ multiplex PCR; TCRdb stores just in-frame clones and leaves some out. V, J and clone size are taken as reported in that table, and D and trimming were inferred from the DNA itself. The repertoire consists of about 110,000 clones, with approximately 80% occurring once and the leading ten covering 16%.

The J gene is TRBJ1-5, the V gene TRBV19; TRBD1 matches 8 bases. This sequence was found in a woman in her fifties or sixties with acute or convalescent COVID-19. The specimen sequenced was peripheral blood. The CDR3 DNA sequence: TGTGCCAGTAGTATTGGACAGGGTGGGCAGCCCCAGCATTTT. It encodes CASSIGQGGQPQHF.